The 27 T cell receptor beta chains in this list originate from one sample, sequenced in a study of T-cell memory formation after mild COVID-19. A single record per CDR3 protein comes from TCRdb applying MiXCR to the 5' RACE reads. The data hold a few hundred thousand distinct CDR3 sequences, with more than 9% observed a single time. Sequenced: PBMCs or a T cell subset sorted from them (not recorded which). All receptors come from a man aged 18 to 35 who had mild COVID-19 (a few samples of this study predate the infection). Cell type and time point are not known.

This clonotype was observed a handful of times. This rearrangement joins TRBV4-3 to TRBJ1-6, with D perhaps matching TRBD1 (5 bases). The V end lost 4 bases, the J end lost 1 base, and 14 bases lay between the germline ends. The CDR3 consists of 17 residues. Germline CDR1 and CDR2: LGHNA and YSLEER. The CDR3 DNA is TGCGCCAGCAGCCTCGGGCCCGAGGGGTCCTATAATTCACCCCTCCACTTT. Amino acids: CASSLGPEGSYNSPLHF.

CDR3 amino acids: CAISELGTGEQYV. In DNA form, the CDR3 reads TGTGCCATCAGTGAGCTAGGTACCGGGGAGCAGTACGTC. J is TRBJ2-7 and V is TRBV10-3; no firm D call. Trimming removed 2 bases at V and 7 bases at J, with 12 bases between. Germline loops: CDR1 ENHRY, CDR2 SYGVKD. The CDR3 is made up of 13 amino acids.

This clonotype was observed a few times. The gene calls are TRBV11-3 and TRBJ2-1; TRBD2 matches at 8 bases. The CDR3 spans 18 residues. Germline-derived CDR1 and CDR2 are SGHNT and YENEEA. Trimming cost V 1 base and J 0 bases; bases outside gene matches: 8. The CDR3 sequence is CASSLGAGGVNSYNEQFF. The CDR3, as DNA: TGTGCCAGCAGCTTAGGGGCGGGGGGCGTGAACTCCTACAATGAGCAGTTCTTC. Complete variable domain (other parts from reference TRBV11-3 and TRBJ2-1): EAGVVQSPRYKIIEKKQPVAFWCNPISGHNTLYWYLQNLGQGPELLIRYENEEAVDDSQLPKDRFSAERLKGVDSTLKIQPAELGDSAVYLCASSLGAGGVNSYNEQFFGPGTRLTVL.

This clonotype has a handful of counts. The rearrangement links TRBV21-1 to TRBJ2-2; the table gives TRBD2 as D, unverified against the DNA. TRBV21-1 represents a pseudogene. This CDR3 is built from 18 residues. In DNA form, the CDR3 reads TGTGCCAGCAGCAAAGGGGTTCCCAAGTCCCCGAACACCGGGGAGCTGTTTTTT. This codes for CASSKGVPKSPNTGELFF.

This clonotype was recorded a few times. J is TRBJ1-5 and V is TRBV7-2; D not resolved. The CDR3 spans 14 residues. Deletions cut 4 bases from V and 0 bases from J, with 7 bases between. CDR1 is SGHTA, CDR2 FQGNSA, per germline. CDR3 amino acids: CASSSKYSNQPQHF. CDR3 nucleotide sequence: TGTGCCAGCAGCTCTAAATATAGCAATCAGCCCCAGCATTTT.

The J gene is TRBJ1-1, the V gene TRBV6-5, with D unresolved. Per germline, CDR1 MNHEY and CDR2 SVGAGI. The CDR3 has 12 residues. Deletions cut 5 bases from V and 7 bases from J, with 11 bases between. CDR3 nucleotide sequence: TGTGCCAGCAGTACGTTCAGAAGTGAAGCTTTCTTT. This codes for CASSTFRSEAFF.

CDR3 nucleotide sequence: TGCGCCAGCAGCTTACAGCCTTCGAACACTGAAGCTTTCTTT. Translated: CASSLQPSNTEAFF. This chain uses TRBV5-1 with TRBJ1-1, with D unresolved. Germline CDR1 SGHRS, CDR2 YFSETQ. V was cut by 2 bases and J by 1 base, with 9 bases left in between. The CDR3 has 14 residues.

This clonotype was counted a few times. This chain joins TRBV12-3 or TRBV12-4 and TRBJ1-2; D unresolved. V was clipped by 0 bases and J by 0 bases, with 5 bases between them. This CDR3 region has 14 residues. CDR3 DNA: TGTGCCAGCAGTTTAGCGGGGTCTAACTATGGCTACACCTTC. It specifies CASSLAGSNYGYTF.

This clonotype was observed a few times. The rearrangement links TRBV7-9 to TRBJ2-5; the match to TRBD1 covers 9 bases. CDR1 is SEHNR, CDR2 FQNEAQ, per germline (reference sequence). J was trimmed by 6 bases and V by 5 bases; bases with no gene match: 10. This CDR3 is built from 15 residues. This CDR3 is CASSPSRDRVKTQYF. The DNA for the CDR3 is TGTGCCAGCAGCCCGTCGAGGGACAGGGTTAAGACCCAGTACTTC.

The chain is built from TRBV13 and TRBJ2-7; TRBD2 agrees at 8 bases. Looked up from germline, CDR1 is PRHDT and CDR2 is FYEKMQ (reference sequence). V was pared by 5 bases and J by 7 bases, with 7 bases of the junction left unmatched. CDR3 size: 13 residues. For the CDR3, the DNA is TGTGCCAGCAGCCCCCGGACTAGCCGAGAGCAGTACTTC. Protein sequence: CASSPRTSREQYF.

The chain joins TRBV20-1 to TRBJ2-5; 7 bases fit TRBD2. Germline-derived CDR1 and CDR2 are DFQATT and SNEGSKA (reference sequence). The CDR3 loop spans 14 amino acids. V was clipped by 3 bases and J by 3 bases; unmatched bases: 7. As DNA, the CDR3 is TGCAGTGCTAGCCGGGGAAGCGGGGAAGAGACCCAGTACTTC. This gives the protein CSASRGSGEETQYF.

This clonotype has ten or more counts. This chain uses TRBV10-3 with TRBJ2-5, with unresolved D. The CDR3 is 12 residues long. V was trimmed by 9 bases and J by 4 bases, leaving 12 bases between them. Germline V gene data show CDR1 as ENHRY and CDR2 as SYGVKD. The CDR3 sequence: CAMRGVGETQYF. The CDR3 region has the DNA TGTGCCATGCGTGGGGTGGGAGAGACCCAGTACTTC.

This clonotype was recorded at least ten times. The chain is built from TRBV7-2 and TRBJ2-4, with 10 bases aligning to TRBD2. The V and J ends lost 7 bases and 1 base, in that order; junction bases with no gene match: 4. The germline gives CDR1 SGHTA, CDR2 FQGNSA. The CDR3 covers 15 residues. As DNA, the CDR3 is TGTGCCAGCACAGCGGGGGGGCGCGCCAAAAACATTCAGTACTTC. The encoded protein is CASTAGGRAKNIQYF.

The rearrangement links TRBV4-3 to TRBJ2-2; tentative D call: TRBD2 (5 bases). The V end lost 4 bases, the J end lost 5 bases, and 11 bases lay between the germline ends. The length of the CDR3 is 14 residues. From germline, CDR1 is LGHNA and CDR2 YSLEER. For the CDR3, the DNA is TGCGCCAGCAGCCTTCTGGAGGTAACCGGGGAGCTGTTTTTT. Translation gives CASSLLEVTGELFF.

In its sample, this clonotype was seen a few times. Here the CDR3 reads CSVEDQGTAAYEQYF. In nucleotides, the CDR3 is TGCAGCGTTGAAGATCAGGGGACAGCGGCCTACGAGCAGTACTTC. This chain links TRBV29-1 with TRBJ2-7; 7 bases are shared with TRBD1. V trimming: 0 bases; J trimming: 2 bases; junction bases outside the gene matches: 7. CDR1 is SQVTM and CDR2 is ANQGSEA in the germline V gene. This CDR3 has 15 amino acids.

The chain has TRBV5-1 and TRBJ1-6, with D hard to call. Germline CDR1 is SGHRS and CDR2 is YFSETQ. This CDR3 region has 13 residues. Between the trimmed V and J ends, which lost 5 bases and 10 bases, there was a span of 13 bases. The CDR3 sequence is CASRSGEASPLHF. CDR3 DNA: TGCGCCAGCAGATCCGGGGAGGCATCACCCCTCCACTTT.

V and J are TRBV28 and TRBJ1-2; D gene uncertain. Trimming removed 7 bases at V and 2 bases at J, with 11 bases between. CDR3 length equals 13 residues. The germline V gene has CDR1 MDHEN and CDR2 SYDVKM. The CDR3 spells CASTPSPNYGYTF. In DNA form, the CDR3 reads TGTGCCAGCACCCCGTCCCCCAACTATGGCTACACCTTC.

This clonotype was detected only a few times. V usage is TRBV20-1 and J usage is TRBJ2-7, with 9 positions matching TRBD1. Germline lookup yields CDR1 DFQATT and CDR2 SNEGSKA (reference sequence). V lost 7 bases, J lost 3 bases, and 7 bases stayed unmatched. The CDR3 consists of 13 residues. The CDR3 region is CSVPGQGGYEQYV. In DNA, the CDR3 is TGCAGTGTTCCGGGACAGGGTGGCTACGAGCAGTACGTC.

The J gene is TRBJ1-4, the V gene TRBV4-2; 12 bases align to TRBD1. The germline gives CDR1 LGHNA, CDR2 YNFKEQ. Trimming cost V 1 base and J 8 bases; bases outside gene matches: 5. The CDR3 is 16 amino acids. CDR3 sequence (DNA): TGTGCCAGCAGCCAAGGGGACAGGGGGCGTCACGAAAAACTGTTTTTT. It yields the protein CASSQGDRGRHEKLFF.

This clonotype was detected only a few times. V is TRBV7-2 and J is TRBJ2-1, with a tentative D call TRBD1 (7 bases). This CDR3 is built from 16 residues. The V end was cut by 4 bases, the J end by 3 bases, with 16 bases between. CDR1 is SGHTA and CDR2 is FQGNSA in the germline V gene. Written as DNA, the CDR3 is TGTGCCAGCAGCTCCCAGGGGGGACTGATCTACAATGAGCAGTTCTTC. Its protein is CASSSQGGLIYNEQFF.

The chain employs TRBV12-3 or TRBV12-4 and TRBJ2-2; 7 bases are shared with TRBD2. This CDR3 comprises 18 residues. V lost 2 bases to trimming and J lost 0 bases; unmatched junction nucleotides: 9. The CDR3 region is CASSLYGWEGTNTGELFF. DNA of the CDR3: TGTGCCAGCAGTTTATATGGCTGGGAGGGCACGAACACCGGGGAGCTGTTTTTT.

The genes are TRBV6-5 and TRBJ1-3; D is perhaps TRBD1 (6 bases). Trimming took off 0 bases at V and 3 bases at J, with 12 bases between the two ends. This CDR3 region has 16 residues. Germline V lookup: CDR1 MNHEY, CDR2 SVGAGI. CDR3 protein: CASSYSKQGSGNTIYF. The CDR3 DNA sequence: TGTGCCAGCAGTTACTCGAAACAGGGAAGTGGAAACACCATATATTTT.

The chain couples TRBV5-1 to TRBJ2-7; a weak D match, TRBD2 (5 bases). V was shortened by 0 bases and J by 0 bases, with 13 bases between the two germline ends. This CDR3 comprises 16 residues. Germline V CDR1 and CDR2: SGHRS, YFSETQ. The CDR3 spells CASSLGSVGSSYEQYV. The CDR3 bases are TGCGCCAGCAGCTTGGGCTCGGTAGGGAGCTCCTACGAGCAGTACGTC.

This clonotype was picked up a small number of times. CDR3 sequence reads: CASSSTSRAVYEQYV. The CDR3 nucleotides are TGTGCCAGCAGCTCCACGTCGAGGGCCGTCTACGAGCAGTACGTC. The V and J genes are TRBV7-9 and TRBJ2-7, with D perhaps TRBD2 (5 bases). V was clipped by 4 bases and J by 3 bases, with 16 bases between them. The CDR3 contains 15 residues. Germline V gives CDR1 SEHNR, CDR2 FQNEAQ (reference sequence).

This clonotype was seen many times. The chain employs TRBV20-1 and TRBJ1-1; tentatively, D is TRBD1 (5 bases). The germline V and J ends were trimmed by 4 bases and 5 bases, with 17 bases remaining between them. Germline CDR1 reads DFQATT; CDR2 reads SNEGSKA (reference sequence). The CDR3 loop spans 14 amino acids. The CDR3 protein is CSANPLAGRTEAFF. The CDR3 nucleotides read TGCAGTGCTAACCCCCTAGCAGGGAGGACTGAAGCTTTCTTT.

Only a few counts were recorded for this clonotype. The CDR3 DNA follows: TGTGCCAGCAGCCCGAGCGGGACAGGGGGCTCCGGGGAGCTGTTTTTT. This codes for CASSPSGTGGSGELFF. The genes are TRBV7-3 and TRBJ2-2; 12 bases line up with TRBD1. The V gene's germline CDR1 is SGHTA and CDR2 FQGTGA. The CDR3 is 16 residues long. V was pared by 5 bases and J by 6 bases, with 7 bases of the junction left unmatched.

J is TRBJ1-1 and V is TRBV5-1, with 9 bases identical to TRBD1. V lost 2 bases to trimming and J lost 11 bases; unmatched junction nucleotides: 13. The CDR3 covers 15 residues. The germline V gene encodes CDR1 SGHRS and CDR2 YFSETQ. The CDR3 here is CASSLWGTGTGLAFF. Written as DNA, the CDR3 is TGCGCCAGCAGCTTATGGGGGACCGGGACAGGGCTGGCTTTCTTT.